The 32 T cell receptor beta chains listed next were all sequenced from one sample in a study of blood T cell repertoires in COVID-19. Sequencing used immunoSEQ multiplex PCR; TCRdb keeps in-frame clones, though not all of them. The table records some 190,000 clones, approximately 84% of them present only once. Sequencing was performed on peripheral blood. These receptor sequences come from a woman aged 80 or over with acute or convalescent COVID-19.

The chain recombines TRBV28 with TRBJ1-6; D gene uncertain. Per the germline V gene, CDR1 is MDHEN and CDR2 is SYDVKM. CDR3 length: 13 amino acids. The germline V and J ends were trimmed by 7 bases and 9 bases, with 13 bases remaining between them. CDR3 sequence (DNA): TGTGCCAGCAACGGGGTCCCTGGTTCACCCCTCCACTTT. This codes for CASNGVPGSPLHF. The full variable domain, with the rest looked up from reference TRBV28 and TRBJ1-6, is DVKVTQSSRYLVKRTGEKVFLECVQDMDHENMFWYRQDPGLGLRLIYFSYDVKMKEKGDIPEGYSVSREKKERFSLILESASTNQTSMYLCASNGVPGSPLHFGNGTRLTVT.

This clone was recorded only once. This chain links TRBV5-1 with TRBJ2-7; TRBD1 aligns across 8 bases. The V segment lost 5 bases and the J segment 4 bases; nucleotides outside the gene matches: 11. Germline V gene data show CDR1 as SGHRS and CDR2 as YFSETQ. This CDR3 is built from 15 residues. DNA for the CDR3: TGCGCCAGCAGTCCCACAGGGGGTGGAAGATACGAGCAGTACTTC. This gives the protein CASSPTGGGRYEQYF.

With respect to this clone: The sample has other DNA sequences that encode this CDR3 too. The V gene is TRBV7-9, the J gene TRBJ1-1; D unclear. In germline, CDR1 is SEHNR, CDR2 FQNEAQ (reference sequence). Trimming removed 3 bases at V and 1 base at J, with 6 bases between. The length of the CDR3 is 13 residues. CDR3 sequence (DNA): TGTGCCAGCAGCTTTGGAGGGAACACTGAAGCTTTCTTT. Translated, it gives CASSFGGNTEAFF.

The rearrangement links TRBV18 to TRBJ1-1, with D possibly being TRBD1 (5 bases). The V end lost 0 bases, the J end lost 8 bases, and 13 bases lay between the germline ends. The germline V gene encodes CDR1 KGHSH and CDR2 LQKENI. This CDR3 is 14 amino acids long. The CDR3 protein is CASSPPRKGLEAFF. For the CDR3, the DNA is TGTGCCAGCTCACCACCGCGGAAGGGGCTAGAAGCTTTCTTT.

This clone was observed once. The V and J genes are TRBV7-9 and TRBJ2-7; 11 bases are shared with TRBD1. The CDR3 covers 17 residues. Trimming took 3 bases from V and 2 from J; bases not matched to a gene: 9. Germline-derived CDR1 and CDR2 are SEHNR and FQNEAQ (reference sequence). The DNA of the CDR3 is TGTGCCAGCAGCTTTCCGGGACAGGGGGTAAGAACCTACGAGCAGTACTTC. Its translation is CASSFPGQGVRTYEQYF.

The chain carries TRBV2 and TRBJ1-1, with 7 nucleotides matching TRBD1. The germline CDR1 and CDR2 sequences are SNHLY and FYNNEI. Unmatched junction bases numbered 6, after V lost 8 bases and J lost 3 bases. The CDR3 is 13 amino acids. CDR3 bases: TGTGCCAGCCGAAATCAGGGGGACACTGAAGCTTTCTTT. It yields the protein CASRNQGDTEAFF. The full variable domain, rest sourced from reference TRBV2 and TRBJ1-1, is EPEVTQTPSHQVTQMGQEVILRCVPISNHLYFYWYRQILGQKVEFLVSFYNNEISEKSEIFDDQFSVERPDGSNFTLKIRSTKLEDSAMYFCASRNQGDTEAFFGQGTRLTVV.

The chain has TRBV5-1 and TRBJ2-2; 8 bases are shared with TRBD2. The CDR3 covers 17 residues. V lost 2 bases to trimming and J lost 6 bases; unmatched junction nucleotides: 12. Germline V gene sequence: CDR1 SGHRS, CDR2 YFSETQ. The CDR3 DNA sequence: TGCGCCAGCAGCTTCGACGGGAGGGCCTTAAACGCCGGGGAGCTGTTTTTT. Translated, it gives CASSFDGRALNAGELFF.

The V call is TRBV2, the J call TRBJ1-5; 9 bases align to TRBD1. V was pared by 5 bases and J by 5 bases, with 7 bases of the junction left unmatched. The CDR3 is made up of 15 amino acids. Germline-derived CDR1 and CDR2 are SNHLY and FYNNEI. DNA of the CDR3: TGTGCCAGCAGTCTGGACAGGGGTGGGTATCAGCCCCAGCATTTT. It translates to CASSLDRGGYQPQHF.

The chain couples TRBV4-3 to TRBJ2-7, with D perhaps TRBD2 (7 bases). V dropped 0 bases and J dropped 5 bases, with 14 bases sitting between them. The CDR3 covers 15 residues. The V gene's germline CDR1 is LGHNA and CDR2 YSLEER. The CDR3 coding sequence is TGCGCCAGCAGCCAAGATGAAAAGGGGGGGGACGAGCAGTACTTC. Translation gives CASSQDEKGGDEQYF.

This clone occurred once. The chain combines TRBV7-2 with TRBJ1-3; D is unclear. CDR1 and CDR2 from the germline V gene are SGHTA and FQGNSA. The CDR3 contains 15 residues. Trimming cost V 0 bases and J 4 bases, with 10 bases left between them. The CDR3 sequence: CASSLAPQIGNTIYF. In nucleotides, the CDR3 is TGTGCCAGCAGCTTAGCGCCACAGATCGGAAACACCATATATTTT.

The table lists this clone with a count of one. The genes are TRBV18 and TRBJ1-2, with 7 nucleotides matching TRBD1. The V gene's germline CDR1 is KGHSH and CDR2 LQKENI. CDR3 length: 15 residues. Unmatched junction bases numbered 8, after V lost 2 bases and J lost 5 bases. CDR3 sequence: CASSPEKGAGYGYTF. The DNA for the CDR3 is TGTGCCAGCTCACCAGAGAAGGGGGCGGGTTATGGCTACACCTTC.

The gene calls are TRBV7-9 and TRBJ1-1; D gene ambiguous. The CDR3 has 14 residues. V was shortened by 2 bases and J by 0 bases, with 7 bases between the two germline ends. The germline V gene encodes CDR1 SEHNR and CDR2 FQNEAQ (reference sequence). The CDR3 coding sequence is TGTGCCAGCAGCTTAAAGACACTGAACACTGAAGCTTTCTTT. Protein: CASSLKTLNTEAFF.

The J gene is TRBJ2-3, the V gene TRBV3-1 (or the pseudogene TRBV3-2), with D possibly being TRBD2 (6 bases). Germline V gives CDR1 LGHDT, CDR2 YNNKEL (reference sequence). There are 17 residues in the CDR3. With 2 bases removed from V and 2 bases from J, the gap between germline ends came to 17 bases. The CDR3 DNA is TGTGCCAGCAGCCAACGGAGGAGGATAGCGGACACAGATACGCAGTATTTT. Encoded protein: CASSQRRRIADTDTQYF.

This clone has a single count. The chain has TRBV7-2 and TRBJ1-5; 8 nucleotides agree with TRBD1. CDR1 and CDR2 (germline): SGHTA, FQGNSA. The CDR3 contains 15 residues. Losses at the gene ends were 4 bases for V and 4 bases for J; bases not matched to a gene: 6. CDR3 in amino acids: CASSSTGGENQPQHF. For the CDR3, the DNA is TGTGCCAGCAGCTCCACAGGGGGTGAAAATCAGCCCCAGCATTTT.

The genes are TRBV28 and TRBJ1-5; the D gene is possibly TRBD1 (5 bases). The V end was cut by 8 bases, the J end by 5 bases, with 13 bases between. CDR3 size: 13 residues. Germline CDR1 MDHEN, CDR2 SYDVKM. The CDR3 DNA reads TGTGCCAGCCTTCAGGGCGGGGATCAGCCCCAGCATTTT. It codes for CASLQGGDQPQHF.

V usage is TRBV6-5 and J usage is TRBJ2-1, with 9 bases identical to TRBD1. V dropped 6 bases and J dropped 4; count of bases not matched to a gene: 4. The CDR3 totals 14 residues. Germline-derived CDR1 and CDR2 are MNHEY and SVGAGI. Here the CDR3 reads CASRGDRAYNEQFF. The CDR3, as DNA: TGTGCCAGCAGAGGGGACAGGGCTTACAATGAGCAGTTCTTC.

V gene TRBV14 combines with J gene TRBJ1-1; D not resolved. With 3 bases removed from V and 5 bases from J, the gap between germline ends came to 13 bases. CDR1 SGHDN and CDR2 FVKESK come from the germline V gene. The CDR3 covers 14 residues. The DNA of the CDR3 is TGTGCCAGCAGCCACCGACCTTCCAGGACTGAAGCTTTCTTT. Protein sequence: CASSHRPSRTEAFF.

The rearrangement links TRBV5-1 to TRBJ1-2, with D possibly TRBD1 on 5 matching bases. This CDR3 is built from 16 residues. The germline V gene has CDR1 SGHRS and CDR2 YFSETQ. With 0 bases removed from V and 5 bases from J, the gap between germline ends came to 17 bases. The CDR3 loop is CASSLVAENGGYGYTF. As DNA, the CDR3 is TGCGCCAGCAGCTTGGTCGCCGAAAACGGGGGTTATGGCTACACCTTC.

This clone is a singleton in its sample. The rearrangement uses TRBV19 and TRBJ2-3; possible D gene TRBD1, 6 bases. The CDR3 totals 16 residues. The germline V gene encodes CDR1 LNHDA and CDR2 SQIVND (reference sequence). Trimming removed 7 bases at V and 4 bases at J, with 21 bases between. CDR3 nucleotides: TGTGCCAGTACTCAACCCGGGCCCAGGGGCGCAGATACGCAGTATTTT. Translation: CASTQPGPRGADTQYF.

This chain joins TRBV6-5 and TRBJ2-1; D is ambiguous. Trimming removed 5 bases at V and 9 bases at J, with 8 bases between. CDR3 length: 11 residues. CDR1 is MNHEY and CDR2 is SVGAGI in the germline V gene. The CDR3 region has the DNA TGTGCCAGCAGTATGGCTTCTGAGCAGTTCTTC. Protein: CASSMASEQFF.

This clone was seen a single time. The CDR3 reads CAWAGGLNTEAFF. CDR3 in DNA: TGTGCCTGGGCGGGAGGTCTGAACACTGAAGCTTTCTTT. The V and J genes are TRBV30 and TRBJ1-1; D is unresolved. CDR3 length: 13 amino acids. Trimming left V 5 bases short and J 0 bases short, with 10 bases between. CDR1 and CDR2 (germline): GTSNPN, SVGIG (reference sequence).

The chain uses TRBV3-1 (or the pseudogene TRBV3-2) and TRBJ1-2, with TRBD1 matching over 11 bases. There are 16 residues in the CDR3. V was pared by 0 bases and J by 3 bases, with 3 bases of the junction left unmatched. Per the germline V gene, CDR1 is LGHDT and CDR2 is YNNKEL (reference sequence). CDR3 amino acids: CASSQDRTGGHYGYTF. The CDR3 nucleotides read TGTGCCAGCAGCCAAGATCGGACAGGGGGCCACTATGGCTACACCTTC.

The chain links TRBV25-1 to TRBJ1-6, with 7 nucleotides matching TRBD1. The CDR3 is 15 amino acids. The trim removed 6 bases at V and 7 bases at J, leaving 9 bases unmatched. Germline CDR1 and CDR2: MGHDK and SYGVNS. In DNA, the CDR3 is TGTGCCAGCAGCTTCGGGGGCAGGGGGAATTCACCCCTCCACTTT. It encodes CASSFGGRGNSPLHF. Full variable domain (missing parts from reference TRBV25-1 and TRBJ1-6): EADIYQTPRYLVIGTGKKITLECSQTMGHDKMYWYQQDPGMELHLIHYSYGVNSTEKGDLSSESTVSRIRTEHFPLTLESARPSHTSQYLCASSFGGRGNSPLHFGNGTRLTVT.

V gene TRBV28 combines with J gene TRBJ1-1, with D unresolved. V lost 5 bases to trimming and J lost 1 base, with 8 bases between them. Germline V gives CDR1 MDHEN, CDR2 SYDVKM. The CDR3 loop spans 13 amino acids. CDR3 loop: CASSLQKNTEAFF. The CDR3 DNA reads TGTGCCAGCAGTCTTCAGAAGAACACTGAAGCTTTCTTT.

The chain recombines TRBV4-3 with TRBJ2-7; the match to TRBD2 covers 8 bases. J was trimmed by 2 bases and V by 3 bases; bases with no gene match: 12. CDR1 and CDR2 from the germline V gene are LGHNA and YSLEER. CDR3 length equals 17 residues. The chain's CDR3 is CASSHRGGTDYPYEQYF. In nucleotides, the CDR3 is TGCGCCAGCAGCCACCGGGGGGGGACTGATTACCCCTACGAGCAGTACTTC.

The chain employs TRBV18 and TRBJ2-7, with a weak D call TRBD1 (6 bases). The length of the CDR3 is 16 residues. Germline V lookup: CDR1 KGHSH, CDR2 LQKENI. V shed 3 bases and J shed 1 base, with 16 bases lying between them. The CDR3 DNA reads TGTGCCAGCTCACCCAGCAGTCTCAGGGGTTCCTACGAGCAGTACTTC. Translating gives CASSPSSLRGSYEQYF.

This sequence joins TRBV18 and TRBJ1-3; D unclear. Trimming shortened V by 8 bases and J by 0 bases, and 14 bases separated the two germline ends. The CDR3 runs 15 residues. In germline, CDR1 is KGHSH, CDR2 LQKENI. The CDR3 nucleotides read TGTGCCAGCGCTGAGTGGAGTAACTCTGGAAACACCATATATTTT. This translates into CASAEWSNSGNTIYF. The full variable domain, with the rest looked up from reference TRBV18 and TRBJ1-3, is NAGVMQNPRHLVRRRGQEARLRCSPMKGHSHVYWYRQLPEEGLKFMVYLQKENIIDESGMPKERFSAEFPKEGPSILRIQQVVRGDSAAYFCASAEWSNSGNTIYFGEGSWLTVV.

The table lists this clone with a count of one. V usage is TRBV5-1 and J usage is TRBJ2-3, with D possibly matching TRBD2 (5 bases). V shed 3 bases and J shed 1 base, with 21 bases lying between them. The length of the CDR3 is 18 residues. The V gene's germline CDR1 is SGHRS and CDR2 YFSETQ. The CDR3 is CASSSTGTPLGGTDTQYF. The CDR3 nucleotides read TGCGCCAGCAGCTCCACCGGTACTCCCCTGGGAGGCACAGATACGCAGTATTTT.

CDR3 sequence reads: CATSGLTGVGGELFF. The CDR3, as DNA: TGTGCCACCAGTGGCCTGACAGGGGTGGGCGGGGAGCTGTTTTTT. J is TRBJ2-2 and V is TRBV24-1, with 8 bases fitting TRBD1. With 5 bases clipped from V and 7 bases from J, the junction kept 8 bases outside the gene matches. CDR1 KGHDR and CDR2 SFDVKD come from the germline V gene. The CDR3 consists of 15 residues.

The V gene is TRBV6-5, the J gene TRBJ1-5; a possible D gene is TRBD1 (6 bases). This CDR3 contains 13 residues. V lost 7 bases to trimming and J lost 4 bases, with 11 bases between them. In germline, CDR1 is MNHEY, CDR2 SVGAGI. The CDR3 loop is CASKQGTNQPQHF. In nucleotides, the CDR3 is TGTGCCAGCAAGCAGGGGACAAATCAGCCCCAGCATTTT.

The rearrangement joins TRBV15 to TRBJ1-2; no definite D call. This CDR3 is 12 amino acids long. The germline V gene encodes CDR1 LNHNV and CDR2 YYDKDF (reference sequence). Trimming pared 3 bases from V and 6 bases from J, leaving 8 bases between. CDR3 residues: CATSRDGNGYTF. The CDR3 DNA reads TGTGCCACCAGCAGGGACGGGAATGGCTACACCTTC.

This clone came up once. The chain couples TRBV29-1 to TRBJ2-1; D is possibly TRBD2 (6 bases). Germline assignment: CDR1 SQVTM and CDR2 ANQGSEA. V gave up 8 bases and J gave up 4 bases, with 18 bases separating them. This CDR3 comprises 14 residues. CDR3 protein: CSTSDPREYNEQFF. Here the CDR3 DNA reads TGCAGCACTTCGGACCCACGGGAGTACAATGAGCAGTTCTTC.